The rows below give T cell receptor beta chains drawn from one sample of a study of blood T cell repertoires in COVID-19. The repertoire was sequenced with immunoSEQ multiplex PCR; TCRdb's copy has only in-frame clones and lacks some. The sample contains approximately 500,000 clones, approximately 85% of which appear only once. Sequencing used peripheral blood. The receptors shown here come from a human donor in a cohort sampled during active COVID-19. CDR3s include the opening cysteine and the closing phenylalanine or tryptophan. The D gene is left open where the match is weak. Clone size is shown for a subset of rows, as once, few, many or a class of expanded clone.

clone_size	j_call	v_call	d_call	cdr3_aa	cdr3_nt
.	TRBJ2-1	TRBV19	TRBD2	CASTPYGTSATDEQFF	TGTGCCAGTACCCCGTATGGGACTAGCGCCACGGATGAGCAGTTCTTC
.	TRBJ2-7	TRBV29-1	TRBD2	CSVKPRPLAGSYEQYF	TGCAGCGTTAAACCCCGGCCTCTAGCGGGGTCCTACGAGCAGTACTTC
once	TRBJ2-7	TRBV15	.	CATSREERTYEQYF	TGTGCCACCAGCAGAGAAGAGAGGACCTACGAGCAGTACTTC
.	TRBJ2-3	TRBV7-3	.	CASSLGSRTDTQYF	TGTGCCAGCAGCTTAGGATCTAGGACAGATACGCAGTATTTT
once	TRBJ1-1	TRBV18	.	CASSPAGTEAFF	TGTGCCAGCTCACCAGCAGGGACTGAAGCTTTCTTT
.	TRBJ1-2	TRBV19	TRBD1	CASSDRGLMNYGYTF	TGTGCCAGTAGCGACAGGGGACTCATGAACTATGGCTACACCTTC
once	TRBJ1-2	TRBV7-3	TRBD1	CASSFSGTGILGYTF	TGTGCCAGCAGCTTCTCCGGGACAGGGATCCTTGGCTACACCTTC
.	TRBJ2-7	TRBV6-1	TRBD2	CASSETAGAFYEQYF	TGTGCCAGCAGTGAAACCGCGGGAGCCTTCTACGAGCAGTACTTC
.	TRBJ2-5	TRBV11-2	TRBD2	CASSLETAGGTETQYF	TGTGCCAGCAGCTTAGAAACAGCGGGAGGTACAGAGACCCAGTACTTC
.	TRBJ2-1	TRBV7-3	.	CASSSGLHNEQFF	TGTGCCAGCAGCTCGGGACTCCACAATGAGCAGTTCTTC
.	TRBJ2-7	TRBV11-2	TRBD1	CASSSELLRDRATYEQYF	TGTGCCAGCAGCTCAGAACTACTCCGGGACAGGGCTACCTACGAGCAGTACTTC
.	TRBJ2-1	TRBV7-2	TRBD2	CASSSSGRKEQFF	TGTGCCAGCAGTTCTAGCGGGAGGAAAGAGCAGTTCTTC
.	TRBJ2-7	TRBV5-8	TRBD1	CASSMTGASSYEQYF	TGTGCCAGCAGCATGACAGGGGCCAGCTCCTACGAGCAGTACTTC
few	TRBJ1-2	TRBV10-3	.	CAISAQSTEGYTF	TGTGCCATCAGTGCACAGTCTACAGAAGGCTACACCTTC
.	TRBJ2-1	TRBV2	.	CASKKYSNEQFF	TGTGCCAGCAAGAAGTACTCCAATGAGCAGTTCTTC
.	TRBJ2-7	TRBV19	.	CASSIAVISSYEQYF	TGTGCCAGTAGTATCGCCGTAATTAGCTCCTACGAGCAGTACTTC
.	TRBJ1-1	TRBV10-3	.	CASKGSEEAEAFF	TGTGCCTCCAAGGGAAGTGAGGAGGCTGAAGCTTTCTTT
.	TRBJ1-2	TRBV27	TRBD1	CASSFLGTGDFGYGYTF	TGTGCCAGCAGTTTCCTCGGAACAGGGGACTTCGGCTATGGCTACACCTTC
.	TRBJ2-7	TRBV5-4	TRBD2	CASSFGAGTSGNEQYF	TGTGCCAGCAGCTTCGGGGCCGGGACTAGCGGAAACGAGCAGTACTTC
.	TRBJ2-7	TRBV30	.	CAWSDSTYEQYF	TGTGCCTGGAGTGACAGTACCTACGAGCAGTACTTC
.	TRBJ2-7	TRBV11-2	TRBD1	CASSLGDRGISYEQYF	TGTGCCAGCAGCCTAGGGGACAGGGGGATCTCCTACGAGCAGTACTTC